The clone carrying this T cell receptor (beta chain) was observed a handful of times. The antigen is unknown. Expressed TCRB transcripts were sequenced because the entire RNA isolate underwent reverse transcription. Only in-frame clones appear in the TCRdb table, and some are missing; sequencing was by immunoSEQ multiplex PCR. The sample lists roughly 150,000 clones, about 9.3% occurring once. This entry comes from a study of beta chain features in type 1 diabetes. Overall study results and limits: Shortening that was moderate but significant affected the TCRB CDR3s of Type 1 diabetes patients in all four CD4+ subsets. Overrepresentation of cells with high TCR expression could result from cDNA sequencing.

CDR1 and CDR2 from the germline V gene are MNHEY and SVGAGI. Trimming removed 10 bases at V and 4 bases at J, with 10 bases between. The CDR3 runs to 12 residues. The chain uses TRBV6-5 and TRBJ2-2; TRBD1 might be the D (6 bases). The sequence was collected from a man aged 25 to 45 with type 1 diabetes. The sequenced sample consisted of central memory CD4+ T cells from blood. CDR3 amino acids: CATTGSTGELFF. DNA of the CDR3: TGTGCCACCACAGGGAGCACCGGGGAGCTGTTTTTT.